The present T cell receptor beta chain was sequenced within a study of T cells after posttransplantation cyclophosphamide. The table came from immunoSEQ multiplex PCR; TCRdb's copy has only in-frame clones and leaves some out. Among 9,000 to 10,000 clones listed, approximately 87% were seen once. On this clone itself: Its antigen remains unknown.

Broader study findings: Recipient CMV seropositivity and CMV reactivation strongly tracked TRB clonality. Skin or GI-infiltrating T cells shared few TRB sequences with blood. Donor CD8+ memory clones often dominated recipient blood repertoires at later times.

Looked up from germline, CDR1 is SGHAT and CDR2 is FQNNGV. V shed 2 bases and J shed 8 bases, with 10 bases lying between them. The CDR3 totals 13 residues. Control samples came 1 year after myeloablative marrow transplants with methotrexate plus calcineurin inhibitor. This TCR came from a male patient aged 30 to 39 who received an allogeneic stem cell transplant from an unrelated donor, was CMV-positive, and had no GVHD. These T cells may partly come from the graft donor. The chain has TRBV11-2 and TRBJ1-5; a possible D gene is TRBD1 (6 bases). Source: PBMCs, taken after an allogeneic stem cell transplant with a calcineurin inhibitor and methotrexate. As DNA, the CDR3 is TGTGCCAGCAGCTTACAGGGGATGGAGCCCCAGCATTTT. Amino acid sequence: CASSLQGMEPQHF.